The sequence of this TCR beta chain was determined in a study of CD8 T cells in Susac syndrome. Overall study results and limits: The authors acknowledged that their TCR sequencing and HLA analysis involved a relatively small number of individuals.

Germline V lookup: CDR1 MNHEY, CDR2 SMNVEV (reference sequence). The V end was cut by 5 bases, the J end by 0 bases, with 14 bases between. The CDR3 is made up of 16 amino acids. RNA in amounts of roughly 0.5 to 1 ug was reverse transcribed with random hexamers. From the immunoSEQ multiplex PCR reads, TCRdb called clonotypes with MiXCR, one entry per CDR3 protein. The sample holds 150,000 to 200,000 distinct CDR3 sequences, approximately 93% seen once. Sequencing of TCR beta drew on CD8+ and CD4+ T cells from blood. Those who served as multiple sclerosis controls were treatment-naive patients with stable or active relapsing-remitting disease. The CD8+ and CD4+ T cells were isolated magnetically using a negative isolation approach, whereas the TEMRA cells were enriched by FACS. As for this clonotype: As yet, its antigen is unknown.

The clonotype comes from a human donor with multiple sclerosis. The rearrangement joins TRBV27 to TRBJ1-3, with D tentatively TRBD1 (5 bases). Sequences were obtained from CD4+ T cells from PBMCs. The CDR3 DNA reads as TGTGCCAGCAGTCCCACCCAGGGACGCTCTGGAAACACCATATATTTT. This gives the protein CASSPTQGRSGNTIYF.